This T cell receptor beta chain was observed in a study of blood T cell repertoires in COVID-19. Looking at the study overall: Sites across the United States, Italy and Spain contributed samples from acute and convalescent COVID-19. PBMCs, B-cell-depleted T cells, or T cells were the source of the cDNA or gDNA that made up the material.

This CDR3 contains 15 residues. From germline, CDR1 is PRHDT and CDR2 FYEKMQ (reference sequence). Trimming cost V 5 bases and J 2 bases; bases outside gene matches: 6. How the authors handled the data: Estimates of nucleated cell counts were drawn from the amplification of reference gene primers. The data were produced by immunoSEQ multiplex PCR, yet TCRdb's version contains in-frame clones alone and is incomplete. V, J and clone size were drawn from that table, and D and trimming were deduced from the DNA. The table shows tens of thousands of clones, with 70% to 90% occurring only once. The chain carries TRBV13 and TRBJ2-7, with 10 bases that match TRBD2. Sequenced input: peripheral blood. The TCR originated in a human donor in a cohort sampled during active COVID-19. CDR3 sequence: CASSPVAGGTYEQYF. For the CDR3, the DNA is TGTGCCAGCAGCCCAGTAGCGGGAGGAACCTACGAGCAGTACTTC. The variable domain in full, completed from reference TRBV13 and TRBJ2-7, reads AAGVIQSPRHLIKEKRETATLKCYPIPRHDTVYWYQQGPGQDPQFLISFYEKMQSDKGSIPDRFSAQQFSDYHSELNMSSLELGDSALYFCASSPVAGGTYEQYFGPGTRLTVT.